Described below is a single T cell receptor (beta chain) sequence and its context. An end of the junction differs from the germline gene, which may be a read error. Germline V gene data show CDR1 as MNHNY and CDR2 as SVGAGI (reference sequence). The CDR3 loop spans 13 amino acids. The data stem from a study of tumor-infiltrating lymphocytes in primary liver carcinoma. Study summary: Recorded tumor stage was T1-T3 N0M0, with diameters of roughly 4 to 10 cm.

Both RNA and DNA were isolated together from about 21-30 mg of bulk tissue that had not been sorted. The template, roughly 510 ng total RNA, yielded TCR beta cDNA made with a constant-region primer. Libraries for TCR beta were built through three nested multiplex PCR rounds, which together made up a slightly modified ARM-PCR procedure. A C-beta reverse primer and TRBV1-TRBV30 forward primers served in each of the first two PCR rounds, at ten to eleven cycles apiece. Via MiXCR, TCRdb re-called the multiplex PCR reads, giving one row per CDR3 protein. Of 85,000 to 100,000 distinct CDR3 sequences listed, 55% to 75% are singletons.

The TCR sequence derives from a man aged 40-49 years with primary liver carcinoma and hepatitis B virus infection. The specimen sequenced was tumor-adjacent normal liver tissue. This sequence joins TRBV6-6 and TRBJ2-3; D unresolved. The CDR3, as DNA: TGTGTCAGCAGTTATGGAGTAGCAGATACGCAGTATTTT. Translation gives CVSSYGVADTQYF.